This passage covers 21 T cell receptor beta chains from one sample sequenced in a study of T cell changes during pregnancy in multiple sclerosis. Libraries were prepared by immunoSEQ multiplex PCR; TCRdb keeps only in-frame clonotypes and omits some of them. The sample holds approximately 83,000 clones, 90% to 95% seen once. This specimen consisted of peripheral blood, obtained in the third trimester of pregnancy. The origin of the receptors is a female donor with multiple sclerosis, enrolled in a pregnancy study.

The V gene is TRBV27, the J gene TRBJ2-7; D not certain. This CDR3 is 13 amino acids long. Between the trimmed V and J ends, which lost 2 bases and 3 bases, there was a span of 8 bases. The germline CDR1 and CDR2 sequences are MNHEY and SMNVEV (reference sequence). The CDR3 reads CASSLRENYEQYF. In DNA form, the CDR3 reads TGTGCCAGCAGTTTACGCGAGAACTACGAGCAGTACTTC.

The chain carries TRBV7-6 and TRBJ2-7, with 12 bases that match TRBD2. Germline-derived CDR1 and CDR2 are SGHVS and FNYEAQ. V lost 5 bases and J lost 2; bases outside the gene matches: 4. The CDR3 has 15 residues. The chain's CDR3 is CASSLTSGGTYEQYF. The CDR3 DNA is TGTGCCAGCAGCCTGACTAGCGGGGGCACCTACGAGCAGTACTTC. The complete variable domain, with remaining parts taken from reference TRBV7-6 and TRBJ2-7, reads GAGVSQSPRYKVTKRGQDVALRCDPISGHVSLYWYRQALGQGPEFLTYFNYEAQQDKSGLPNDRFSAERPEGSISTLTIQRTEQRDSAMYRCASSLTSGGTYEQYFGPGTRLTVT.

V gene TRBV18 combines with J gene TRBJ2-7; D remains ambiguous. The V end lost 3 bases, the J end lost 0 bases, and 9 bases lay between the germline ends. Per germline, CDR1 KGHSH and CDR2 LQKENI. This CDR3 contains 14 residues. The CDR3 protein is CASSPGSHSYEQYF. CDR3 DNA: TGTGCCAGCTCACCGGGTAGCCACTCCTACGAGCAGTACTTC.

The chain has TRBV30 and TRBJ1-4, with D maybe TRBD1 (6 bases). Trimming left V 0 bases short and J 8 bases short, with 13 bases between. This CDR3 region has 14 residues. The germline V gene has CDR1 GTSNPN and CDR2 SVGIG (reference sequence). The CDR3 here is CAWSVIGGPEKLFF. The CDR3 DNA reads TGTGCCTGGAGTGTAATAGGGGGACCCGAAAAACTGTTTTTT.

This clone was detected only a few times. This rearrangement joins TRBV10-3 to TRBJ1-1; the D gene is possibly TRBD1 (6 bases). The germline gives CDR1 ENHRY, CDR2 SYGVKD. Between the trimmed V and J ends, which lost 3 bases and 5 bases, there was a span of 10 bases. CDR3 length: 13 residues. CDR3 amino acids: CAISDRGDTEAFF. The CDR3 DNA reads as TGTGCCATCAGTGACAGGGGAGATACTGAAGCTTTCTTT.

J is TRBJ2-1 and V is TRBV15, with D possibly matching TRBD1 (5 bases). The CDR3 runs 15 residues. Germline V gene sequence: CDR1 LNHNV, CDR2 YYDKDF (reference sequence). Trimming cost V 3 bases and J 5 bases, with 14 bases left between them. This CDR3 reads CATSRQGFSNNEQFF. The CDR3 region has the DNA TGTGCCACCAGCAGGCAGGGATTTTCGAACAATGAGCAGTTCTTC. Using reference TRBV15 and TRBJ2-1 for the parts outside the CDR3, the full variable domain is DAMVIQNPRYQVTQFGKPVTLSCSQTLNHNVMYWYQQKSSQAPKLLFHYYDKDFNNEADTPDNFQSRRPNTSFCFLDIRSPGLGDTAMYLCATSRQGFSNNEQFFGPGTRLTVL.

The V call is TRBV28, the J call TRBJ2-1, with 9 bases aligning to TRBD1. The CDR3 has 20 residues. Unmatched junction bases numbered 19, after V lost 4 bases and J lost 3 bases. The germline V gene encodes CDR1 MDHEN and CDR2 SYDVKM. The chain's CDR3 is CASSSPTGGNTGKHYNEQFF. CDR3 coding DNA: TGTGCCAGCAGTTCTCCGACAGGGGGGAATACTGGCAAACACTACAATGAGCAGTTCTTC.

CDR3 DNA sequence: TGTGCCAGCAGCGCGGGTACCGGGACTAGCGCCTACAATGAGCAGTTCTTC. This codes for CASSAGTGTSAYNEQFF. V usage is TRBV9 and J usage is TRBJ2-1; 10 nucleotides match TRBD2. The V gene end was trimmed by 3 bases and the J gene end by 2 bases; junction bases not matched to a gene: 8. This CDR3 has 17 residues. The germline gives CDR1 SGDLS, CDR2 YYNGEE.

The chain has TRBV5-1 and TRBJ2-3; D unclear. This CDR3 is 14 amino acids long. V was cut by 0 bases and J by 2 bases, with 7 bases left in between. CDR1 and CDR2 (germline): SGHRS, YFSETQ. As DNA, the CDR3 is TGCGCCAGCAGCTTGGTCCAGATCACAGATACGCAGTATTTT. Translated, it gives CASSLVQITDTQYF.

This clone was observed a handful of times. V is TRBV7-9 and J is TRBJ1-1; no definite D call. Germline CDR1 reads SEHNR; CDR2 reads FQNEAQ (reference sequence). Trimming left V 5 bases short and J 1 base short, with 8 bases between. The CDR3 runs to 13 residues. The CDR3 loop reads CASSQNRNTEAFF. Written as DNA, the CDR3 is TGTGCCAGCAGCCAAAACAGGAACACTGAAGCTTTCTTT.

This chain connects TRBV19 to TRBJ2-7; 8 bases line up with TRBD2. In germline, CDR1 is LNHDA, CDR2 SQIVND (reference sequence). The CDR3 spans 14 residues. V lost 3 bases, J lost 11 bases, and 12 bases stayed unmatched. CDR3 residues: CASSIQRESPIKYF. The CDR3 nucleotides read TGTGCCAGTAGTATCCAGCGGGAGAGTCCTATTAAGTACTTC.

This chain uses TRBV4-1 with TRBJ2-1; 9 bases fit TRBD2. Germline CDR1 reads MGHRA; CDR2 reads YSYEKL. Germline trimming cut 1 base from V and 7 bases from J; bases unmatched to any gene: 8. This CDR3 spans 16 amino acids. The CDR3 bases are TGCGCCAGCAGCCAAGTCTCGGGACTAGCAGGGAATGAGCAGTTCTTC. Translation: CASSQVSGLAGNEQFF.

This chain connects TRBV9 to TRBJ2-7; D might be TRBD1 (7 bases). V shed 0 bases and J shed 0 bases, with 10 bases lying between them. This CDR3 is 15 amino acids long. Germline CDR1 is SGDLS and CDR2 is YYNGEE. The chain's CDR3 is CASSVAQGGSYEQYF. CDR3 in DNA: TGTGCCAGCAGCGTAGCCCAGGGGGGCTCCTACGAGCAGTACTTC.

V gene TRBV5-1 combines with J gene TRBJ2-1; 13 nucleotides match TRBD2. CDR3 length: 16 amino acids. The germline CDR1 and CDR2 sequences are SGHRS and YFSETQ. J gave up 2 bases and V 4 bases, and 3 bases lay outside the gene matches. Here the CDR3 DNA reads TGCGCCAGCAGCACCGGACTAGCGGGAGCCTACAATGAGCAGTTCTTC. Protein: CASSTGLAGAYNEQFF. The entire variable domain, with the rest obtained from reference TRBV5-1 and TRBJ2-1, is as follows: KAGVTQTPRYLIKTRGQQVTLSCSPISGHRSVSWYQQTPGQGLQFLFEYFSETQRNKGNFPGRFSGRQFSNSRSEMNVSTLELGDSALYLCASSTGLAGAYNEQFFGPGTRLTVL.

This clone has only one observation. CDR3 DNA sequence: TGCGCCAGCAGCCCAGGACAGGGCGGCTACGAGCAGTACTTC. It specifies CASSPGQGGYEQYF. The V gene is TRBV5-1, the J gene TRBJ2-7; 8 bases match TRBD1. CDR1 is SGHRS and CDR2 is YFSETQ in the germline V gene. This CDR3 comprises 14 residues. With V trimmed by 4 bases and J by 3 bases, 6 bases remained unmatched. Looking up the rest from reference TRBV5-1 and TRBJ2-7 gives the full variable domain: KAGVTQTPRYLIKTRGQQVTLSCSPISGHRSVSWYQQTPGQGLQFLFEYFSETQRNKGNFPGRFSGRQFSNSRSEMNVSTLELGDSALYLCASSPGQGGYEQYFGPGTRLTVT.

The chain joins TRBV28 to TRBJ2-5, with 10 nucleotides matching TRBD1. The length of the CDR3 is 14 residues. V dropped 9 bases and J dropped 4; count of bases not matched to a gene: 8. CDR1 is MDHEN and CDR2 is SYDVKM in the germline V gene. The CDR3 region is CASIDRGPRETQYF. The CDR3 DNA follows: TGTGCCAGTATCGACAGGGGGCCTCGAGAGACCCAGTACTTC.

The chain carries TRBV19 and TRBJ2-3, with D possibly TRBD2 on 6 matching bases. This CDR3 comprises 14 residues. V was shortened by 10 bases and J by 1 base, with 15 bases between the two germline ends. Germline CDR1 is LNHDA and CDR2 is SQIVND (reference sequence). The CDR3 here is CATKRVDGTDTQYF. The CDR3, as DNA: TGTGCCACCAAGCGGGTGGATGGCACAGATACGCAGTATTTT.

This clone was observed a handful of times. The chain links TRBV7-6 to TRBJ2-7, with TRBD1 identical over 8 bases. Germline assignment: CDR1 SGHVS and CDR2 FNYEAQ. Trimming took 5 bases from V and 4 from J; bases not matched to a gene: 7. The length of the CDR3 is 14 residues. CDR3 protein: CASSPRDRWYEQYF. CDR3 nucleotides: TGTGCCAGCAGCCCCAGGGACAGGTGGTACGAGCAGTACTTC.

This rearrangement joins TRBV9 to TRBJ2-2; tentative D call: TRBD1 (6 bases). Per the germline V gene, CDR1 is SGDLS and CDR2 is YYNGEE. The CDR3 covers 15 residues. The V and J ends lost 2 bases and 1 base respectively, with 9 bases between them. The CDR3 reads CASSVTGVNTGELFF. The CDR3 region has the DNA TGTGCCAGCAGCGTGACAGGAGTGAACACCGGGGAGCTGTTTTTT.

This chain connects TRBV27 to TRBJ1-1, with 10 bases identical to TRBD1. V was clipped by 6 bases and J by 4 bases; unmatched bases: 5. This CDR3 spans 14 amino acids. Germline CDR1 MNHEY, CDR2 SMNVEV (reference sequence). DNA of the CDR3: TGTGCCAGCAGCCGACAGGGGGCGTTCACTGAAGCTTTCTTT. Its protein product is CASSRQGAFTEAFF.

This sequence joins TRBV5-4 and TRBJ2-7, with D possibly being TRBD2 (7 bases). Looked up from germline, CDR1 is SGHNT and CDR2 is YYREEE (reference sequence). Trimming left V 5 bases short and J 5 bases short, with 11 bases between. The CDR3 loop spans 12 amino acids. The CDR3 region is CASSGGGHEQYF. The CDR3 nucleotides are TGTGCCAGCAGTGGGGGGGGCCACGAGCAGTACTTC.